These 13 T cell receptor beta chains were sequenced from one sample in a study of CD8+CD57+ T cells in acquired aplastic anemia. Whoever was chosen for sequencing had shown CD8+CD57+ cell expansion by flow cytometry. The TCR beta profiling, which covered VDJ combination and CDR3 sequence, was carried out using genomic DNA as the template. MiXCR, run by TCRdb on the reads, gives a single entry per CDR3 protein. This table holds 250,000 or so distinct CDR3 sequences, approximately 45% found once. The sequenced sample was sorted CD4+, CD8+, or CD8+CD57+ T cells (not recorded which) from PBMCs. The origin of the receptors is a human donor with aplastic anemia.

The table lists this clonotype with many counts. The chain carries TRBV5-1 and TRBJ1-1; TRBD1 agrees at 8 bases. This CDR3 spans 15 amino acids. Looked up from germline, CDR1 is SGHRS and CDR2 is YFSETQ. The V gene end was trimmed by 3 bases and the J gene end by 1 base; junction bases not matched to a gene: 5. The CDR3 spells CASSSVGTGNTEAFF. In nucleotides, the CDR3 is TGCGCCAGCAGCTCGGTGGGGACAGGGAACACTGAAGCTTTCTTT.

Ten or more counts support this clonotype. The genes are TRBV6-1 and TRBJ1-5; unclear D gene. V lost 7 bases and J 0 bases, leaving 7 bases between the germline ends. This CDR3 region has 13 residues. Germline V CDR1 and CDR2: MNHNS, SASEGT. The CDR3 is CASTISSNQPQHF. CDR3 in DNA: TGTGCCAGCACCATTAGTAGCAATCAGCCCCAGCATTTT.

CDR3 nucleotide sequence: TGTGCCAGCAGACGCCTGGACGGGCGTAACTATGGCTACACCTTC. Translated, it gives CASRRLDGRNYGYTF. The J gene is TRBJ1-2, the V gene TRBV19; D is uncertain. V lost 9 bases to trimming and J lost 1 base, with 18 bases between them. This CDR3 spans 15 amino acids. The germline CDR1 and CDR2 sequences are LNHDA and SQIVND (reference sequence).

This clonotype was seen at least ten times. This rearrangement joins TRBV14 to TRBJ2-7; perhaps TRBD1 as D (5 bases). V gave up 4 bases and J gave up 2 bases, with 15 bases separating them. This CDR3 is 15 amino acids long. In germline, CDR1 is SGHDN, CDR2 FVKESK. The CDR3 nucleotides read TGTGCCAGCAGCCCACTCAGGGCCTTGCCCTACGAGCAGTACTTC. Protein sequence: CASSPLRALPYEQYF.

About this clonotype: A read error may be the cause here, since a much bigger clone is one base away. The CDR3 sequence: CASSPRTGGQEKLFF. The CDR3 DNA follows: TGTGCCAGCAGCCCGCGGACAGGGGGTCAAGAAAAACTGTTTTTT. This chain links TRBV9 with TRBJ1-4; 10 positions agree with TRBD1. V shed 4 bases, J shed 8 bases, and the junction held 8 bases outside the gene matches. Germline CDR1 is SGDLS and CDR2 is YYNGEE. The CDR3 is made up of 15 amino acids.

CDR3 in DNA: TGTGCCAGCAGCCCGGCACGATTCCGGGACGGCGATGAAAAACTGTTTTTT. Protein product: CASSPARFRDGDEKLFF. The chain combines TRBV4-2 with TRBJ1-4; D is perhaps TRBD1 (5 bases). The CDR3 runs to 17 residues. Germline CDR1 and CDR2: LGHNA and YNFKEQ. Trimming took off 4 bases at V and 6 bases at J, with 21 bases between the two ends.

The rearrangement joins TRBV10-3 to TRBJ2-5, with TRBD1 matching over 9 bases. The germline V gene encodes CDR1 ENHRY and CDR2 SYGVKD. This CDR3 contains 14 residues. Trimming removed 5 bases from V and 5 bases from J; junction bases left unmatched: 6. The CDR3 here is CAISLQGAGETQYF. CDR3 bases: TGTGCCATCAGTTTACAGGGGGCTGGGGAGACCCAGTACTTC.

The chain links TRBV19 to TRBJ2-7; the D is unclear. The V end lost 10 bases, the J end lost 5 bases, and 15 bases lay between the germline ends. This CDR3 is 12 amino acids long. Germline assignment: CDR1 LNHDA and CDR2 SQIVND (reference sequence). The CDR3 DNA reads as TGTGCCACCTCCATTCCGCGGCACGAGCAGTACGTC. It encodes CATSIPRHEQYV.

This clonotype was recorded many times. This sequence joins TRBV5-5 and TRBJ2-7, with TRBD1 identical over 7 bases. The CDR3 is 15 amino acids. Trimming cost V 4 bases and J 0 bases; bases outside gene matches: 7. Germline-derived CDR1 and CDR2 are SGHKS and YYEKEE (reference sequence). CDR3 in amino acids: CASSVGQRYSYEQYF. Written as DNA, the CDR3 is TGTGCCAGCAGCGTGGGACAGCGATACTCCTACGAGCAGTACTTC. Full variable domain (outside the CDR3, taken from reference TRBV5-5 and TRBJ2-7): DAGVTQSPTHLIKTRGQQVTLRCSPISGHKSVSWYQQVLGQGPQFIFQYYEKEERGRGNFPDRFSARQFPNYSSELNVNALLLGDSALYLCASSVGQRYSYEQYFGPGTRLTVT.

As regards this clonotype: The junction differs from germline at one of its ends, possibly a read error. The CDR3 protein is CASSVEAGGAVLGGYTF. As DNA, the CDR3 is TGTGCCAGCAGTGTAGAAGCAGGGGGAGCGGTTCTGGGAGGCTACACCTTC. The chain couples TRBV9 to TRBJ1-2, with TRBD1 identical over 7 bases. This CDR3 spans 17 amino acids. CDR1 is SGDLS, CDR2 YYNGEE, per germline.

In its sample, this clonotype was seen a few times. V and J are TRBV27 and TRBJ2-7; D is ambiguous. The CDR3 spans 13 residues. With 0 bases removed from V and 3 bases from J, the gap between germline ends came to 6 bases. Per germline, CDR1 MNHEY and CDR2 SMNVEV (reference sequence). The CDR3 reads CASSLSPIYEQYF. The CDR3 nucleotides read TGTGCCAGCAGTTTATCCCCAATCTACGAGCAGTACTTC.

The chain employs TRBV3-1 and TRBJ2-7; tentative D call: TRBD2 (6 bases). This CDR3 has 14 residues. Deletions cut 3 bases from V and 3 bases from J, with 12 bases between. Looked up from germline, CDR1 is LGHDT and CDR2 is YNNKEL (reference sequence). CDR3 sequence: CASSQTSGSYEQYF. CDR3 nucleotides: TGTGCCAGCAGCCAGACGTCCGGGAGCTACGAGCAGTACTTC.

V gene TRBV15 combines with J gene TRBJ2-5; D call uncertain. Germline V gene data show CDR1 as LNHNV and CDR2 as YYDKDF (reference sequence). The CDR3 is 16 amino acids. The V and J ends lost 1 base and 2 bases respectively, with 14 bases between them. The CDR3 DNA follows: TGTGCCACCAGCAGAGGGGCGGTCGGGTCACAAGAGACCCAGTACTTC. Translating it yields CATSRGAVGSQETQYF.